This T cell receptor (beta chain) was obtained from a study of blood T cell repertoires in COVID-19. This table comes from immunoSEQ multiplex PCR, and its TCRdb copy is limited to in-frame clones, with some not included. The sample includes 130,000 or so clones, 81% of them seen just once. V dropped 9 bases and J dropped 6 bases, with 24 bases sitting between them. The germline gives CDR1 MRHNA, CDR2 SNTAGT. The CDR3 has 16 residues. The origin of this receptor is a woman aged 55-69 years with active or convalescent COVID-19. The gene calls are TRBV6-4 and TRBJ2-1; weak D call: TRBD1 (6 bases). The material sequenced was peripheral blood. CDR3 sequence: CARQGQGPRMLNEQFF. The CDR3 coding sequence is TGTGCCAGGCAGGGGCAGGGTCCACGGATGCTCAATGAGCAGTTCTTC.